The 20 T cell receptor beta chains below all came from one sample that was sequenced in a study of blood T cells in healthy people across ages. Primed by a sample-barcoded 5' primer and a J-beta primer mix, a second PCR proceeded for 7 to 11 cycles. TCRdb re-analysed the 5' RACE reads in MiXCR, keeping a single row per CDR3 protein. Of 650,000 to 1,000,000 distinct CDR3 sequences listed, roughly 34% were seen once; the top ten hold over 10%. Sequencing was done on a sample of blood. The receptors shown here come from a man younger than 30 in good health.

This sequence joins TRBV10-3 and TRBJ1-2; no reliable D call. Per germline, CDR1 ENHRY and CDR2 SYGVKD. V lost 0 bases, J lost 0 bases, and 8 bases lay in between. This CDR3 spans 15 amino acids. In nucleotides, the CDR3 is TGTGCCATCAGTGAGTCCAGCTTAACTAACTATGGCTACACCTTC. Its translation is CAISESSLTNYGYTF.

The V call is TRBV6-2 or TRBV6-3, the J call TRBJ2-5, with a tentative D call TRBD1 (5 bases). Trimming took 2 bases from V and 11 from J, leaving 18 bases between them. CDR1 is MNHEY, CDR2 SVGEGT, per germline. The CDR3 sequence is 14 residues long. CDR3 in amino acids: CASSYQGQYNEQYF. CDR3 nucleotides: TGTGCCAGCAGTTACCAGGGTCAGTACAATGAGCAGTACTTC.

CDR3 sequence: CASSMGVLAGGPRDEQYF. In DNA form, the CDR3 reads TGTGCCAGCAGCATGGGTGTTCTAGCGGGGGGGCCTAGGGATGAGCAGTACTTC. V is TRBV7-2 and J is TRBJ2-5; 12 bases are shared with TRBD2. Per the germline V gene, CDR1 is SGHTA and CDR2 is FQGNSA. The length of the CDR3 is 18 residues. V dropped 5 bases and J dropped 11; count of bases not matched to a gene: 21.

A few counts support this clonotype. V and J are TRBV12-5 and TRBJ2-5; D is perhaps TRBD1 or TRBD2 (5 bases each). The germline CDR1 and CDR2 sequences are LGHNT and FRNRAP. This CDR3 comprises 13 residues. Trimming took 5 bases from V and 9 from J, leaving 16 bases between them. DNA for the CDR3: TGTGCTAGTGGTGGAACGGGGCTTGGGGCCCAGTACTTC. As protein: CASGGTGLGAQYF. Drawing the rest from reference TRBV12-5 and TRBJ2-5, the complete variable domain is DARVTQTPRHKVTEMGQEVTMRCQPILGHNTVFWYRQTMMQGLELLAYFRNRAPLDDSGMPKDRFSAEMPDATLATLKIQPSEPRDSAVYFCASGGTGLGAQYFGPGTRLLVL.

This clonotype was counted a few times. The chain combines TRBV6-5 with TRBJ2-3; D not certain. Germline CDR1 MNHEY, CDR2 SVGAGI. With 5 bases removed from V and 6 bases from J, the gap between germline ends came to 12 bases. The CDR3 extends over 13 amino acids. The CDR3 nucleotides are TGTGCCAGCAGTGCTCGGGCTTGGGATACGCAGTATTTT. This codes for CASSARAWDTQYF.

The table lists this clonotype with a count of one. This chain connects TRBV29-1 to TRBJ2-7, with D possibly called TRBD1 or TRBD2 (5 bases each). The tail of the sequence fits TRBJ2-5 better, so the J call may be wrong. The CDR3 is 15 amino acids. Germline V lookup: CDR1 SQVTM, CDR2 ANQGSEA. The CDR3 region is CSVLRDPSVGETQYF. CDR3 sequence (DNA): TGCAGCGTCCTCCGGGACCCGTCGGTTGGAGAGACCCAGTACTTC.

This clonotype was seen only a few times. This chain uses TRBV5-1 with TRBJ1-1; 8 bases map to TRBD1. J was trimmed by 5 bases and V by 3 bases; bases with no gene match: 6. The CDR3 is 14 residues long. CDR1 is SGHRS and CDR2 is YFSETQ in the germline V gene. DNA for the CDR3: TGCGCCAGCAGCTCGACAGGGGAAGGGACTGAAGCTTTCTTT. It yields the protein CASSSTGEGTEAFF.

V and J are TRBV30 and TRBJ2-1, with D possibly being TRBD1 or TRBD2 (5 bases each). This CDR3 spans 13 amino acids. Trimming shortened V by 3 bases and J by 13 bases, and 19 bases separated the two germline ends. Looked up from germline, CDR1 is GTSNPN and CDR2 is SVGIG (reference sequence). Written as DNA, the CDR3 is TGTGCCTGGAGCCGCGGGTGGGGGACCCCTCAGTTCTTC. Protein: CAWSRGWGTPQFF.

The chain joins TRBV7-2 to TRBJ1-1; D is perhaps TRBD1 (5 bases). V lost 5 bases and J 5 bases, leaving 18 bases between the germline ends. The germline CDR1 and CDR2 sequences are SGHTA and FQGNSA. This CDR3 contains 15 residues. The CDR3 sequence is CASSPGGGGSTEAFF. The CDR3 nucleotides are TGTGCCAGCAGCCCCGGCGGCGGGGGGAGTACTGAAGCTTTCTTT.

The CDR3 bases are TGTGCCAGCAGTGAACGGAGGGAGGTCTCTGAAGCTTTCTTT. It codes for CASSERREVSEAFF. The V call is TRBV25-1, the J call TRBJ1-1; D is ambiguous. From germline, CDR1 is MGHDK and CDR2 SYGVNS. V lost 2 bases and J lost 6, with 13 bases in between. This CDR3 comprises 14 residues.

The chain carries TRBV27 and TRBJ1-2; D remains ambiguous. The CDR3 spans 16 residues. CDR1 is MNHEY, CDR2 SMNVEV, per germline (reference sequence). The V end was cut by 3 bases, the J end by 5 bases, with 19 bases between. CDR3 region: CASSFTPGPRIYGYTF. The DNA of the CDR3 is TGTGCCAGCAGTTTTACTCCGGGCCCTAGAATTTATGGCTACACCTTC.

This clonotype appeared a single time. J is TRBJ2-5 and V is TRBV29-1; D may be TRBD2 (5 bases). Germline CDR1 SQVTM, CDR2 ANQGSEA. V was shortened by 3 bases and J by 4 bases, with 12 bases between the two germline ends. The CDR3 length is 13 residues. Here the CDR3 DNA reads TGCAGCGTTGACCTTATACGGGGAGAGACCCAGTACTTC. It translates to CSVDLIRGETQYF. The full variable domain, in which reference TRBV29-1 and TRBJ2-5 provide the parts outside the CDR3, is SAVISQKPSRDICQRGTSLTIQCQVDSQVTMMFWYRQQPGQSLTLIATANQGSEATYESGFVIDKFPISRPNLTFSTLTVSNMSPEDSSIYLCSVDLIRGETQYFGPGTRLLVL.

The rearrangement joins TRBV9 to TRBJ2-1, with D tentatively TRBD2 (5 bases). The CDR3 loop spans 14 amino acids. Trimming left V 3 bases short and J 6 bases short, with 13 bases between. CDR1 SGDLS and CDR2 YYNGEE come from the germline V gene. In DNA, the CDR3 is TGTGCCAGCAGCGCCCCGGGATTCTTCAATGAGCAGTTCTTC. This encodes CASSAPGFFNEQFF.

This clonotype showed up just a few times. The gene calls are TRBV5-1 and TRBJ1-6, with D unclear. Germline CDR1 reads SGHRS; CDR2 reads YFSETQ. Trimming took off 4 bases at V and 7 bases at J, with 15 bases between the two ends. This CDR3 contains 15 residues. In DNA, the CDR3 is TGCGCCAGCAGCGGAGAAGGCCCCGGGAATTCACCCCTCCACTTT. It is translated as CASSGEGPGNSPLHF. Filled out from reference TRBV5-1 and TRBJ1-6, the complete variable domain reads KAGVTQTPRYLIKTRGQQVTLSCSPISGHRSVSWYQQTPGQGLQFLFEYFSETQRNKGNFPGRFSGRQFSNSRSEMNVSTLELGDSALYLCASSGEGPGNSPLHFGNGTRLTVT.

Regarding this clonotype: A much larger clone lies a single base off, so this may be a read error. V gene TRBV12-3 or TRBV12-4 combines with J gene TRBJ2-3, with unresolved D. The CDR3 length is 11 residues. CDR3 protein: CASSFSEAQSF. The CDR3 DNA reads as TGTGCCAGCAGTTTCTCGGAAGCGCAGTCTTTT.

This clonotype has only a few counts. V gene TRBV6-2 or TRBV6-3 combines with J gene TRBJ1-1; D unresolved. Germline V CDR1 and CDR2: MNHEY, SVGEGT. This CDR3 is built from 13 residues. Between the trimmed V and J ends, which lost 7 bases and 1 base, there was a span of 10 bases. The CDR3 loop reads CASTPNRNTEAFF. The DNA of the CDR3 is TGTGCCAGCACTCCCAATCGGAACACTGAAGCTTTCTTT.

This clonotype was recorded at least ten times. V gene TRBV25-1 combines with J gene TRBJ2-5; TRBD1 might be the D (6 bases). V was cut by 8 bases and J by 1 base, with 17 bases left in between. CDR1 is MGHDK and CDR2 is SYGVNS in the germline V gene. The CDR3 sequence is 15 residues long. CDR3 DNA sequence: TGTGCCAGCGCACAGACCAGGACAGTCCAAGAGACCCAGTACTTC. Protein: CASAQTRTVQETQYF.

This clonotype was recorded many times. This chain connects TRBV9 to TRBJ2-1, with a weak D call TRBD2 (6 bases). Germline V gene data show CDR1 as SGDLS and CDR2 as YYNGEE. CDR3 length equals 14 residues. The V end lost 4 bases, the J end lost 4 bases, and 12 bases lay between the germline ends. The CDR3 sequence: CASSPGRGYNEQFF. As DNA, the CDR3 is TGTGCCAGCAGCCCGGGGCGGGGTTACAATGAGCAGTTCTTC.

The table lists this clonotype with a few counts. CDR3 loop: CALARWGGFYNEQFF. The CDR3 region has the DNA TGTGCCCTAGCACGTTGGGGGGGGTTCTACAATGAGCAGTTCTTC. V is TRBV7-9 and J is TRBJ2-1, with 7 nucleotides matching TRBD2. The germline V gene has CDR1 SEHNR and CDR2 FQNEAQ (reference sequence). Trimming took 11 bases from V and 3 from J; bases not matched to a gene: 13. This CDR3 region has 15 residues. Based on the CDR3 plus reference TRBV7-9 and TRBJ2-1, the full variable domain is DTGVSQNPRHKITKRGQNVTFRCDPISEHNRLYWYRQTLGQGPEFLTYFQNEAQLEKSRLLSDRFSAERPKGSFSTLEIQRTEQGDSAMYLCALARWGGFYNEQFFGPGTRLTVL.

The table lists this clonotype with a few counts. A much bigger clone sits one base away, suggesting this may be a read error. V is TRBV12-3 or TRBV12-4 and J is TRBJ1-2; no clear D gene. V was trimmed by 5 bases and J by 4 bases, leaving 14 bases between them. CDR3 length: 14 residues. This CDR3 is CASSVGGKTYGYTF. CDR3 nucleotides: TGTGCCAGCAGTGTTGGCGGGAAGACCTATGGCTACACCTTC.